This T cell receptor beta chain emerged from a study of blood T cell repertoires in COVID-19. Germline CDR1 SEHNR, CDR2 FQNEAQ (reference sequence). Trimming pared 1 base from V and 5 bases from J, leaving 11 bases between. There are 14 residues in the CDR3. Profiled with immunoSEQ multiplex PCR; TCRdb holds only in-frame clones, not every one. The table records about 240,000 clones, around 89% of them present only once. The clonotype originates from a woman in her 30s who had recovered from COVID-19. The chain couples TRBV7-9 to TRBJ1-1; TRBD1 is a possible D gene (6 bases). What was sequenced was PBMCs or T cells enriched from blood (not recorded which). CDR3 in DNA: TGTGCCAGCAGCTTAGTTGACAGGATGACTGAAGCTTTCTTT. This codes for CASSLVDRMTEAFF.